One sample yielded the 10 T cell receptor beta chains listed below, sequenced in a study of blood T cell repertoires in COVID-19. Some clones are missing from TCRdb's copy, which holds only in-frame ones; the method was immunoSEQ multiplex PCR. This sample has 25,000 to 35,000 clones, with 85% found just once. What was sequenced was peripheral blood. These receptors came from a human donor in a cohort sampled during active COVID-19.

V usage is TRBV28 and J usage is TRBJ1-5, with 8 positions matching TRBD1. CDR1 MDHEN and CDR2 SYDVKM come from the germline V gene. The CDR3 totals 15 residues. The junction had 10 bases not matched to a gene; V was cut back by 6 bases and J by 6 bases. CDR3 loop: CASSSSDRVFQPQHF. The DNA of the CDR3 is TGTGCCAGCAGCTCTTCGGACAGGGTTTTTCAGCCCCAGCATTTT. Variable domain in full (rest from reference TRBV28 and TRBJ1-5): DVKVTQSSRYLVKRTGEKVFLECVQDMDHENMFWYRQDPGLGLRLIYFSYDVKMKEKGDIPEGYSVSREKKERFSLILESASTNQTSMYLCASSSSDRVFQPQHFGDGTRLSIL.

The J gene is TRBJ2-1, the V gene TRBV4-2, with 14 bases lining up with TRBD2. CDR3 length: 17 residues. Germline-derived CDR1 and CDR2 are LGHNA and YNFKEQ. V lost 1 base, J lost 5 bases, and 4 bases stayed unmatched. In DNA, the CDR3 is TGTGCCAGCAGCCAAGGACTAGCGGGGGGGCCCCACAATGAGCAGTTCTTC. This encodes CASSQGLAGGPHNEQFF.

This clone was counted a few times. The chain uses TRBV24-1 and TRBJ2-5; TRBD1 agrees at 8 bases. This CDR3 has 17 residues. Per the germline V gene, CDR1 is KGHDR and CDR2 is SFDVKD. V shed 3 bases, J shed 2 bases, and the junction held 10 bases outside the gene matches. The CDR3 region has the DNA TGTGCCACCAGTGATCGAGACGGGACAGGCCTACAAGAGACCCAGTACTTC. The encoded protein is CATSDRDGTGLQETQYF.

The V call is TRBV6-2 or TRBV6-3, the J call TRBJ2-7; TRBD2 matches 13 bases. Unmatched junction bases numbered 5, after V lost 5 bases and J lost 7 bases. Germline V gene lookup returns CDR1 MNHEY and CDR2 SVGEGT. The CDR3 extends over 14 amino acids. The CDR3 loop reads CASSRTSGGGEQYF. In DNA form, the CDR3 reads TGTGCCAGCAGTCGGACTAGCGGGGGAGGGGAGCAGTACTTC.

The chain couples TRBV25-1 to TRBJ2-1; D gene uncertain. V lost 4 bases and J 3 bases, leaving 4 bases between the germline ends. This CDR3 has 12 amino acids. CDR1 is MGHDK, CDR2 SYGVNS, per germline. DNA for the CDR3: TGTGCCAGCAGTGCGTTCTACAATGAGCAGTTCTTC. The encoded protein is CASSAFYNEQFF.

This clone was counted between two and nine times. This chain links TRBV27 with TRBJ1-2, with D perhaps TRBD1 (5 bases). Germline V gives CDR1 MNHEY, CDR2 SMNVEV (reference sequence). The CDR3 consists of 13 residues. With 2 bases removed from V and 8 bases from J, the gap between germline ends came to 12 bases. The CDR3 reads CASSLTGLWGYTF. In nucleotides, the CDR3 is TGTGCCAGCAGTTTAACAGGCCTCTGGGGCTACACCTTC.

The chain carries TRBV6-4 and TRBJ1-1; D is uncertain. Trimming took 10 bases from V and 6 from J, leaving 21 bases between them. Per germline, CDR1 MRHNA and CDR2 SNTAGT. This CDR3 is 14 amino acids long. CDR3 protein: CANHDQPEVPEAFF. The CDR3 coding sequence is TGTGCCAATCACGACCAGCCGGAGGTTCCTGAAGCTTTCTTT.

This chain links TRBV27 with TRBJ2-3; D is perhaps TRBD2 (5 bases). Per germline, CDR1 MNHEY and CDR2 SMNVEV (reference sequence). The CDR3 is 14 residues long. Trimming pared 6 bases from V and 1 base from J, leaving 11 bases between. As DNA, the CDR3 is TGTGCCAGCAGCCGCCGTAGCGGCACAGATACGCAGTATTTT. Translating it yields CASSRRSGTDTQYF.

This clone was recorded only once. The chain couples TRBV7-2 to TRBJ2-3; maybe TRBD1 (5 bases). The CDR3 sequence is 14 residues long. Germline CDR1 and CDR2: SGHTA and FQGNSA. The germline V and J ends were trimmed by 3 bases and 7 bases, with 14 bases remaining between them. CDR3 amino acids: CASSLIDRPNTQYF. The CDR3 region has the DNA TGTGCCAGCAGCTTGATAGACAGACCAAATACGCAGTATTTT.

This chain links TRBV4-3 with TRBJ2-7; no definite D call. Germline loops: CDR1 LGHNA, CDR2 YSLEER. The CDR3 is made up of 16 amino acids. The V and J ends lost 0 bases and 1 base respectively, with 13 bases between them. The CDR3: CASSQDRYGASYEQYF. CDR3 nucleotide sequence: TGCGCCAGCAGCCAAGATAGGTACGGAGCTTCCTACGAGCAGTACTTC.